This TCR beta chain was captured by sequencing in a study of Ad26.COV2.S vaccination and SARS-CoV-2 variants (dated by TCRdb to 2020 to 2023). Turning to the overall study: Sequencing of the TCRbeta repertoire served to evaluate the specificity and breadth of SARS-CoV-2-reactive T cell receptors following Ad26.COV2.S vaccination. A total of 32 samples were included in the TCR-sequenced set, comprising around 19 Ad26.COV2.S vaccine recipients, 5 placebo recipients and 8 SARS-CoV-2 convalescent individuals.

The immunoSEQ Assay was the method used to sequence TCRbeta CDR3 regions. After extraction, genomic DNA underwent amplification by bias-controlled multiplex PCR, followed by high-throughput sequencing. The source study handled its data this way. To quantify the absolute abundance of every unique TCRbeta CDR3 region, sequences were collapsed and filtered. T cell fraction was estimated by normalization of TCRbeta template counts to usable DNA, with usable DNA being measured through amplification of reference genes present in all nucleated cells. Repertoire TCRs were annotated as SARS-CoV-2-specific by exact matching of V gene, CDR3 amino acid sequence and J gene to a known reactive TCR set. MIRA supplied the reference SARS-CoV-2 TCR set, which was filtered for enrichment in COVID-19-positive ImmuneCODE repertoires so that public or cross-reactive TCRs were removed. Using the MIRA antigens, annotated TCRs were further analysed by specific ORF or by position within an ORF. Depth was the summed frequency of annotated unique rearrangements, while breadth was defined as annotated unique rearrangements over total unique productive rearrangements. Two-sided Wilcoxon rank-sum tests were used to compare TCR breadth between groups. The table was pulled from immuneACCESS by TCRdb, which kept in-frame rearrangements only. Such tables lose some clones; where checked, under half of the loss comes from unresolved V genes, and the rest has no known cause. V, J and clone size are taken as reported in that table, and D and trimming were inferred from the DNA itself. The sample records over 130,000 clones, roughly 90% of which are singletons. The top ten constitute 4% to 6% of the sample.

For this clone: What this receptor recognizes is not known. No qualities accompany the bases; no much larger clone lies one base away.

Broad study findings and their caveats: Substantial breadth of spike-specific CD8+ and CD4+ T cell responses was reported after vaccination. It was noted by the authors that total T cell responses may have been underestimated by the TCR breadth and depth analyses. Higher spike-specific TCR breadth was observed in Ad26.COV2.S recipients than in placebo recipients (P = 0.0014). Comparable non-spike TCR breadth was observed between vaccine and placebo recipients, consistent with only spike being contained in the vaccine.

Interpreted using the paper, the time point label stands for: individuals recovered from natural SARS-CoV-2 infection. V is reduced by 1 base and J by 2 bases, leaving a spacing of 9 bases between them. Reading the germline V gene gives CDR1 SQVTM and CDR2 ANQGSEA. Reading from cysteine to phenylalanine, the CDR3 counts 15 amino acids. CDR3 DNA is the only sequence kept; it has 45 bases, read in frame from the first base. This specimen was peripheral blood, taken after recovery from COVID-19. This clonotype was obtained from a human donor who had recovered from COVID-19. The chain uses TRBV29-1 and TRBJ2-6; the D gene is perhaps TRBD2, from 5 matching bases. The CDR3 region: CSVEVSGAGANVLTF. The DNA is TGCAGCGTTGAAGTATCCGGGGCTGGGGCCAACGTCCTGACTTTC.